The entry below describes one TCR beta chain. The sequenced target, TCR beta, came from blood CD8+ and CD4+ T cells. The authors negatively isolated CD8+ and CD4+ T cells and FACS-enriched TEMRA cells. This CDR3 has 18 residues. Germline V lookup: CDR1 DFQATT, CDR2 SNEGSKA (reference sequence). V trimming: 5 bases; J trimming: 0 bases; junction bases outside the gene matches: 13. RNA was extracted with the RNeasy kit, and a quantity of roughly 0.45 to 1 ug was reverse transcribed using random hexamers. An immunoSEQ multiplex PCR amplified TCR beta CDR3 over 54 Vbeta and 13 Jbeta. TCRdb redid the calling of the immunoSEQ multiplex PCR reads with MiXCR, one entry per CDR3 protein. The sample yields about 130,000 distinct CDR3 sequences, around 96% seen once. The data were obtained in a study of CD8 T cells in Susac syndrome. Study in general: Among sequenced Susac syndrome patients, over five had active disease and under ten were in remission.

The source of this sequence is a human donor with Susac syndrome. The specimen was CD8+ T cells from PBMCs. The chain is built from TRBV20-1 and TRBJ2-1, with 10 nucleotides matching TRBD1. This CDR3 reads CSALIITGTGDSYNEQFF. The CDR3 DNA sequence: TGCAGTGCTTTAATCATTACCGGGACAGGGGACTCCTACAATGAGCAGTTCTTC.